Presented here are 21 T cell receptor beta chains from one specimen sequenced in a study of T-cell reconstitution after alpha-beta-depleted transplantation in children. Unique molecular identifiers were incorporated into the prepared TCRbeta library. TCRdb used MiXCR to reprocess the PCR reads, holding one entry per CDR3 protein. This sample has approximately 590,000 distinct CDR3 sequences, with about 10% found just once. The sample here was PBMCs from the stem cell graft donor, taken from the stem cell graft. All receptors derive from a human donor who donated a stem cell graft to a child with acute myeloid leukemia.

This clonotype has just a few counts. The chain joins TRBV12-3 or TRBV12-4 to TRBJ2-7, with a possible D match to TRBD1 (5 bases). The V and J ends lost 6 bases and 2 bases respectively, with 14 bases between them. The CDR3 is 14 amino acids. The CDR3 sequence is CASSETERTYEQYF. DNA for the CDR3: TGTGCCAGCAGCGAGACAGAACGTACCTACGAGCAGTACTTC.

The rearrangement uses TRBV20-1 and TRBJ1-5; possible D gene TRBD1, 6 bases. CDR1 and CDR2 (germline): DFQATT, SNEGSKA (reference sequence). Trimming removed 3 bases from V and 12 bases from J, with 15 bases in between. The CDR3 extends over 12 amino acids. The CDR3 DNA reads as TGCAGTGCTAGGCCTCAGACAGGAATCCAGCATTTT. It is translated as CSARPQTGIQHF.

This rearrangement joins TRBV7-3 to TRBJ2-1; no reliable D call. The V and J ends lost 5 bases and 6 bases respectively, with 14 bases between them. From germline, CDR1 is SGHTA and CDR2 FQGTGA. There are 14 residues in the CDR3. As DNA, the CDR3 is TGTGCCAGCAGCCAATTTAGACACCTCAATGAGCAGTTCTTC. Protein sequence: CASSQFRHLNEQFF.

This sequence joins TRBV5-1 and TRBJ2-1; D remains ambiguous. Trimming pared 0 bases from V and 6 bases from J, leaving 16 bases between. The germline CDR1 and CDR2 sequences are SGHRS and YFSETQ. This CDR3 spans 16 amino acids. The CDR3 region has the DNA TGCGCCAGCAGCTTGGAGGGCACAGCTTTGAGCAATGAGCAGTTCTTC. Residues: CASSLEGTALSNEQFF.

The chain combines TRBV14 with TRBJ1-5; no clear D gene. CDR1 and CDR2 from the germline V gene are SGHDN and FVKESK. The CDR3 covers 15 residues. V was trimmed by 2 bases and J by 2 bases, leaving 10 bases between them. Here the CDR3 DNA reads TGTGCCAGCAGCCAACAGGTTCCGGGCAATCAGCCCCAGCATTTT. Amino acids: CASSQQVPGNQPQHF. Based on the CDR3 plus reference TRBV14 and TRBJ1-5, the full variable domain is EAGVTQFPSHSVIEKGQTVTLRCDPISGHDNLYWYRRVMGKEIKFLLHFVKESKQDESGMPNNRFLAERTGGTYSTLKVQPAELEDSGVYFCASSQQVPGNQPQHFGDGTRLSIL.

There are a few counts of this clonotype. The chain carries TRBV29-1 and TRBJ2-3, with 8 bases fitting TRBD2. V trimming: 7 bases; J trimming: 3 bases; junction bases outside the gene matches: 6. The CDR3 is made up of 13 amino acids. CDR1 SQVTM and CDR2 ANQGSEA come from the germline V gene. In DNA, the CDR3 is TGCAGCGCCGAGCCGGGAGGGACAGATACGCAGTATTTT. As protein: CSAEPGGTDTQYF.

This sequence joins TRBV12-3 or TRBV12-4 and TRBJ2-3, with D possibly being TRBD1 or TRBD2 (5 bases each). CDR3 length equals 16 residues. Trimming cost V 5 bases and J 0 bases, with 15 bases left between them. CDR3 residues: CASSPGLGESTDTQYF. Written as DNA, the CDR3 is TGTGCCAGCAGTCCCGGTTTGGGGGAGAGCACAGATACGCAGTATTTT.

This clonotype was seen repeatedly, ten times or more. The gene calls are TRBV9 and TRBJ2-1, with TRBD2 matching over 14 bases. The CDR3 is made up of 19 amino acids. Germline V CDR1 and CDR2: SGDLS, YYNGEE. J gave up 5 bases and V 0 bases, and 10 bases lay outside the gene matches. The CDR3 DNA is TGTGCCAGCAGCGTAGAAGGCAGGAGACTAGCGGGAGGGCACAATGAGCAGTTCTTC. It specifies CASSVEGRRLAGGHNEQFF.

This clonotype appeared many times. This chain connects TRBV10-3 to TRBJ2-3; unclear D gene. Trimming took off 0 bases at V and 3 bases at J, with 7 bases between the two ends. The germline gives CDR1 ENHRY, CDR2 SYGVKD. The CDR3 is made up of 14 amino acids. The CDR3 spells CAISESFGTDTQYF. CDR3 bases: TGTGCCATCAGTGAGTCTTTCGGGACAGATACGCAGTATTTT.

The rearrangement uses TRBV7-9 and TRBJ2-1, with 9 bases matching TRBD2. Germline V lookup: CDR1 SEHNR, CDR2 FQNEAQ (reference sequence). The CDR3 contains 16 residues. Germline trimming cut 0 bases from V and 8 bases from J; bases unmatched to any gene: 8. The CDR3 region has the DNA TGTGCCAGCAGCTTAGCGCGGGAGGGTCCGAACCATGAGCAGTTCTTC. Translation: CASSLAREGPNHEQFF.

This clonotype has ten or more counts. The chain employs TRBV3-1 and TRBJ1-1; weak D call: TRBD1 (5 bases). The germline V gene has CDR1 LGHDT and CDR2 YNNKEL (reference sequence). This CDR3 is built from 17 residues. V was clipped by 1 base and J by 4 bases, with 19 bases between them. The CDR3 DNA reads TGTGCCAGCAGCCAAGGAGGTCCACAGGCTTGGGGCACTGAAGCTTTCTTT. Translating gives CASSQGGPQAWGTEAFF.

In its sample, this clonotype was seen many times. V gene TRBV4-3 combines with J gene TRBJ1-4; 8 bases map to TRBD1. Per germline, CDR1 LGHNA and CDR2 YSLEER. The CDR3 extends over 15 amino acids. V dropped 0 bases and J dropped 8; count of bases not matched to a gene: 5. In DNA, the CDR3 is TGCGCCAGCAGCCAAGAAGGACAGGGAGGAGAAAAACTGTTTTTT. Protein: CASSQEGQGGEKLFF.

This clonotype was counted many times. The chain joins TRBV25-1 to TRBJ2-1; 7 nucleotides agree with TRBD1. Trimming removed 7 bases from V and 8 bases from J; junction bases left unmatched: 14. Germline CDR1 reads MGHDK; CDR2 reads SYGVNS. The CDR3 totals 15 residues. DNA of the CDR3: TGTGCCAGCAAGTCCCCACAGGGGTATTTGGATGAGCAGTTCTTC. As protein: CASKSPQGYLDEQFF.

This clonotype came up many times. The rearrangement joins TRBV20-1 to TRBJ2-3; TRBD1 matches at 8 bases. With 6 bases clipped from V and 0 bases from J, the junction kept 5 bases outside the gene matches. The CDR3 totals 14 residues. Germline CDR1 and CDR2: DFQATT and SNEGSKA (reference sequence). CDR3 coding DNA: TGCAGTGCCCGGACAGGGAGCAGCACAGATACGCAGTATTTT. Translated: CSARTGSSTDTQYF.

This clonotype was counted only a few times. The chain recombines TRBV5-1 with TRBJ2-3; 10 positions match TRBD2. Trimming cost V 0 bases and J 6 bases; bases outside gene matches: 1. The CDR3 is 14 residues long. From germline, CDR1 is SGHRS and CDR2 YFSETQ. The CDR3 DNA sequence: TGCGCCAGCAGCTTGGATAGCGGGAGGGATACGCAGTATTTT. As protein: CASSLDSGRDTQYF. Filled out from reference TRBV5-1 and TRBJ2-3, the complete variable domain reads KAGVTQTPRYLIKTRGQQVTLSCSPISGHRSVSWYQQTPGQGLQFLFEYFSETQRNKGNFPGRFSGRQFSNSRSEMNVSTLELGDSALYLCASSLDSGRDTQYFGPGTRLTVL.

J is TRBJ2-1 and V is TRBV12-3 or TRBV12-4; the match to TRBD2 covers 11 bases. V was clipped by 5 bases and J by 8 bases; unmatched bases: 14. This CDR3 comprises 17 residues. CDR3 sequence (DNA): TGTGCCAGCAGTGGAACTACATTAGCGGGAGGGCTTTATGAGCAGTTCTTC. This translates into CASSGTTLAGGLYEQFF.

The rearrangement joins TRBV7-2 to TRBJ2-7, with 10 bases lining up with TRBD1. The CDR3 is 17 residues long. The germline V gene encodes CDR1 SGHTA and CDR2 FQGNSA. V shed 1 base and J 3 bases; nucleotides not matched to a gene: 9. The CDR3 nucleotides read TGTGCCAGCAGCTTAGTCCGGGACAGGGGCCTCCACTACGAGCAGTACTTC. Translated: CASSLVRDRGLHYEQYF.

The chain recombines TRBV30 with TRBJ2-5; D tentatively fits TRBD1 or TRBD2 (5 bases each). Deletions cut 8 bases from V and 7 bases from J, with 23 bases between. The length of the CDR3 is 14 residues. The germline CDR1 and CDR2 sequences are GTSNPN and SVGIG (reference sequence). The chain's CDR3 is CAGGTGIPAPTQYF. The CDR3 bases are TGTGCCGGGGGTACCGGGATTCCCGCCCCGACCCAGTACTTC.

This clonotype was counted ten times or more. The J gene is TRBJ2-7, the V gene TRBV27, with 10 bases identical to TRBD2. CDR1 MNHEY and CDR2 SMNVEV come from the germline V gene (reference sequence). This CDR3 spans 17 amino acids. With V trimmed by 6 bases and J by 3 bases, 14 bases remained unmatched. CDR3 amino acids: CASSGQTSSGRVYEQYF. The CDR3 coding sequence is TGTGCCAGCAGCGGACAGACGTCTAGCGGGAGAGTCTACGAGCAGTACTTC.

Of note for this clonotype: At one of its ends the junction is not consistent with the germline gene, which may arise from a read error. V is TRBV7-9 and J is TRBJ2-7; possibly TRBD1 for D (5 bases). CDR1 is SEHNR and CDR2 is FQNEAQ in the germline V gene (reference sequence). This CDR3 has 13 amino acids. CDR3 in amino acids: CASSLTETYKQYF. The CDR3 region has the DNA TGTGCCAGCAGCTTGACAGAAACCTACAAGCAGTACTTC.

The genes are TRBV2 and TRBJ1-2, with D possibly being TRBD1 (6 bases). The germline V gene has CDR1 SNHLY and CDR2 FYNNEI. The V and J ends lost 4 bases and 8 bases respectively, with 17 bases between them. The length of the CDR3 is 14 residues. CDR3: CASSVRGGDQGYTF. The CDR3 region has the DNA TGTGCCAGCAGTGTACGGGGGGGCGATCAGGGCTACACCTTC.